Given below is one T cell receptor beta chain in context. Its antigen remains unidentified. Amplification used 60 Vbeta primers and 13 Jbeta primers. The method was immunoSEQ multiplex PCR; TCRdb's version includes in-frame clones alone and lacks a portion of them. The sample includes 100,000 to 130,000 clones, 70% to 85% of them seen just once. The V gene lost 2 bases and the J gene lost 1 base, with 17 bases spanning the gap. Germline CDR1 and CDR2: MNHEY and SMNVEV (reference sequence). The CDR3 is 17 residues long. These data are taken from a study of cytomegalovirus exposure and HLA in healthy donors. Study-wide results and caveats: A missense DCLRE1C variant was associated with V- and J-gene trimming of TCR beta chains in a later analysis, and an independent cohort replicated the association. Productive status was seen about 87% or about 30% of the time for most TCR beta V segments in an earlier analysis.

Sequencing was done on a sample of PBMCs. The TCR comes from a male donor in good health and CMV-seronegative. The chain uses TRBV27 and TRBJ2-5; D is perhaps TRBD2 (5 bases). CDR3: CASSLEGPIGPQETQYF. CDR3 sequence (DNA): TGTGCCAGCAGTTTAGAGGGCCCTATAGGGCCCCAAGAGACCCAGTACTTC.